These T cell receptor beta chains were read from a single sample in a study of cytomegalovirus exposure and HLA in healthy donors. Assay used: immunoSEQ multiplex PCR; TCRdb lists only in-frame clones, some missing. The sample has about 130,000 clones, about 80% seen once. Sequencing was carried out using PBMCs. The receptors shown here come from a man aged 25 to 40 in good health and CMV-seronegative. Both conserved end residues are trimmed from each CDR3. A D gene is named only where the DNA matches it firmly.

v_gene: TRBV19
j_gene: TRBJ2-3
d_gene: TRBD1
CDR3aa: ATSPGGLRTDTQY

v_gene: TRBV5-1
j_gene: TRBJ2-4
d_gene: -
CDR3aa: ASSFSLAKNIQY

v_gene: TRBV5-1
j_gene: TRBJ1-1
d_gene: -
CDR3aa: ASSLALGLEAF

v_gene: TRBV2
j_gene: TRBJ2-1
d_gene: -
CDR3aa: ASSRDNYNEQF

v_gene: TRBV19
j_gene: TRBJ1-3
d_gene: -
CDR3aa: ASSPLADSGNTIY

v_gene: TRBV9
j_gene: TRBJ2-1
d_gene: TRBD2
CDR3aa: ASSVDSGSYNEQF

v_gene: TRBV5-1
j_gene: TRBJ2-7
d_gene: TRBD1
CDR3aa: ASSSGTAAYEQY

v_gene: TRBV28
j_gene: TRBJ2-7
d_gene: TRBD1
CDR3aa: ASSLTGQGSYEQY

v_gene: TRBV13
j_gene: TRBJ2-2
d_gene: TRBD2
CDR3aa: ASSFPAGTGELF

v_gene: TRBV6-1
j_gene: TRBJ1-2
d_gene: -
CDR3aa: ASSELGRGNGYT

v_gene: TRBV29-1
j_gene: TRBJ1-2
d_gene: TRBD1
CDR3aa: SVGDRVVSYGYT

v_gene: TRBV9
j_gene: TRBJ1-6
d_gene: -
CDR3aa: ASSPRGDSNSPLH

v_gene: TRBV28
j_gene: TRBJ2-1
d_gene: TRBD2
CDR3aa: ASSSSGQVMDEQF

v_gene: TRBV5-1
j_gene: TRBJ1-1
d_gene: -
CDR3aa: ASSLAVREGTEAF

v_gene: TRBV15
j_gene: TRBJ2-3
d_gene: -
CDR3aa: ATSRDLGPSKTDPRGSKQY

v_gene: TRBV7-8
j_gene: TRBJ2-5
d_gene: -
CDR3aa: ASSPRRVQETQY

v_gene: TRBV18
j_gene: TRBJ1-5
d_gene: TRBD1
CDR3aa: ASSPTGAGNQPQH

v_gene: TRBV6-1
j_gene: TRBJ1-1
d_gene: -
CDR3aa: ASSTHGPEGTEAF

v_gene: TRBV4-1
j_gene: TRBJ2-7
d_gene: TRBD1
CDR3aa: ASSPSGRGPNEQY

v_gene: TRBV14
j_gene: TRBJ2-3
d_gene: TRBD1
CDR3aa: ASSQVDREKKY

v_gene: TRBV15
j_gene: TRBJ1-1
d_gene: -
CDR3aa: ATSREIAGYTEAF

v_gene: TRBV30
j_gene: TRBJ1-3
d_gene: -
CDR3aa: AWGQRNTIY